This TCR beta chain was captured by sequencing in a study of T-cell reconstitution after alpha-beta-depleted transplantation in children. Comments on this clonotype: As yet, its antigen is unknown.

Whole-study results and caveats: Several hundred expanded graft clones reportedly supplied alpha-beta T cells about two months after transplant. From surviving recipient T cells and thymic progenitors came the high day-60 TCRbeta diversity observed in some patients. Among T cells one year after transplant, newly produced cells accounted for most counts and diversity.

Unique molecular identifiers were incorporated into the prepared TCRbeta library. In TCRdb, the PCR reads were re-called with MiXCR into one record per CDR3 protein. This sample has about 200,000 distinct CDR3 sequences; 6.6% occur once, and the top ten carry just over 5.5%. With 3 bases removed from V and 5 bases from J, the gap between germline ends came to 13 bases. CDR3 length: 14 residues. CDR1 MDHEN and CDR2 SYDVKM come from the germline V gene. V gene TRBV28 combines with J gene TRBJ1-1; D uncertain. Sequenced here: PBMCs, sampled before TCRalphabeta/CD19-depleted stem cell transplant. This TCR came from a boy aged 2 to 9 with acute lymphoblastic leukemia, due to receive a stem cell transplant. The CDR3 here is CASSLVRLGTEAFF. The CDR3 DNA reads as TGTGCCAGCAGTTTGGTAAGGCTGGGGACTGAAGCTTTCTTT.